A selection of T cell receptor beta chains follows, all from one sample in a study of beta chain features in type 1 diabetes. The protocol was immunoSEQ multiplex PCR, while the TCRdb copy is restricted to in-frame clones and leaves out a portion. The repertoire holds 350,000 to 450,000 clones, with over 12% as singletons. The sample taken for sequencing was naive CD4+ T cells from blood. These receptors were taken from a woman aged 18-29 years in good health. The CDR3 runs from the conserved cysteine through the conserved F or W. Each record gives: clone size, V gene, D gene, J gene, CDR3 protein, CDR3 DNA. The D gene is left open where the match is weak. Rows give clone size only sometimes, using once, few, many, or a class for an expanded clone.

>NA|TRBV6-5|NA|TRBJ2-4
CASSYSQVVAKNIQYF
TGTGCCAGCAGTTACTCCCAGGTGGTAGCCAAAAACATTCAGTACTTC
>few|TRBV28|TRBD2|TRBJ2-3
CASSEAGTTVTDTQYF
TGTGCCAGCAGTGAGGCCGGGACTACCGTCACAGATACGCAGTATTTT
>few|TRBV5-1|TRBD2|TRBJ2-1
CASSPSLGLAFEQFF
TGCGCCAGCAGCCCCAGCTTGGGACTAGCATTTGAGCAGTTCTTC
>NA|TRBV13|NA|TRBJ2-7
CASSLGLVGSSSYEQYF
TGTGCCAGCAGCTTAGGGTTGGTAGGGAGTTCATCCTACGAGCAGTACTTC
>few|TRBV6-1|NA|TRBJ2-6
CASASALSGANVLTF
TGTGCCAGTGCCAGTGCCCTCTCTGGGGCCAACGTCCTGACTTTC
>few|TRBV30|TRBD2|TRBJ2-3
CAWSVLAGGQTGTQYF
TGTGCCTGGAGTGTACTAGCGGGAGGCCAGACCGGTACGCAGTATTTT
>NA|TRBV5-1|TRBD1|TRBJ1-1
CASSPGQVNTEAFF
TGCGCCAGCAGTCCGGGACAGGTGAACACTGAAGCTTTCTTT
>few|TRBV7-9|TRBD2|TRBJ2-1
CASSLGGTSGPDNEQFF
TGTGCCAGCAGCTTAGGAGGTACTAGCGGGCCAGACAATGAGCAGTTCTTC
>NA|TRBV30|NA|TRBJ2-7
CAWRGGSYEQYF
TGTGCCTGGAGAGGGGGTTCCTACGAGCAGTACTTC
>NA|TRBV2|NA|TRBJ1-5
CASSGVAGSNQPQHF
TGTGCCAGCAGTGGGGTGGCAGGTAGCAATCAGCCCCAGCATTTT
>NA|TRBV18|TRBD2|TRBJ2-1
CASSRTSGSYNEQFF
TGTGCCAGCTCTCGGACTAGCGGGAGTTACAATGAGCAGTTCTTC
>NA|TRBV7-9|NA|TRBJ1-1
CASSFREVTEAFF
TGTGCCAGCAGCTTCAGGGAAGTCACTGAAGCTTTCTTT
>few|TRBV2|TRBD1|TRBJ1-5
CASRPGQHARGQPQHF
TGTGCCAGCAGGCCGGGACAGCATGCTAGGGGTCAGCCCCAGCATTTT
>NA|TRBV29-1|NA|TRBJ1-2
CSVDIRGGYTF
TGCAGCGTTGATATCAGGGGTGGCTACACCTTC
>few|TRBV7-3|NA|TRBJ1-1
CASSSYRSADTEAFF
TGTGCCAGCAGCTCATACAGGAGTGCGGACACTGAAGCTTTCTTT
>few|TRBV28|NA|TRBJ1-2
CASSLWAARGYTF
TGTGCCAGCAGTTTATGGGCGGCGCGAGGCTACACCTTC
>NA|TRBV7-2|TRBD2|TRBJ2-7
CASSFGTSGNYEQYF
TGTGCCAGCAGCTTTGGGACTAGCGGCAACTACGAGCAGTACTTC
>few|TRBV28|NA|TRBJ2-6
CASTHRVGANVLTF
TGTGCCAGCACCCACCGAGTCGGGGCCAACGTCCTGACTTTC
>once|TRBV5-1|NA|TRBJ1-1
CASSLEEGTNTEAFF
TGCGCCAGCAGCTTGGAGGAGGGGACGAACACTGAAGCTTTCTTT
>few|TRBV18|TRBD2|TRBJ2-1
CASSPQGLAEDNEQFF
TGTGCCAGCTCACCACAGGGACTAGCGGAAGACAATGAGCAGTTCTTC
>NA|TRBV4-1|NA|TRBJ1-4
CASSQVGVRNEKLFF
TGCGCCAGCAGCCAAGTAGGGGTGAGGAATGAAAAACTGTTTTTT
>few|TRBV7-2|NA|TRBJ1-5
CASSWTGNQPQHF
TGTGCCAGCAGCTGGACAGGCAATCAGCCCCAGCATTTT
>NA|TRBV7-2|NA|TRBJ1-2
CASSLEGPGSYTF
TGTGCCAGCAGCTTAGAAGGGCCAGGGTCCTACACCTTC
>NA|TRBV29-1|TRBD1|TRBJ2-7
CSVVETGGSYEQYF
TGCAGCGTTGTCGAGACAGGGGGTTCCTACGAGCAGTACTTC
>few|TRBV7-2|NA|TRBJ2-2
CASSQGGGGMRGELFF
TGTGCCAGCAGCCAAGGCGGCGGCGGGATGAGAGGGGAGCTGTTTTTT
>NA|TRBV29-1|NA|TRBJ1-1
CSVGSGGFNTEAFF
TGCAGCGTTGGTAGCGGTGGGTTCAACACTGAAGCTTTCTTT
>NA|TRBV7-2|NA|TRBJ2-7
CASSTPVQAYEQYF
TGTGCCAGCAGCACCCCCGTACAGGCCTACGAGCAGTACTTC
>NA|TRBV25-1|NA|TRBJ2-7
CASGRGGPYEQYF
TGTGCCAGCGGAAGAGGGGGACCCTACGAGCAGTACTTC
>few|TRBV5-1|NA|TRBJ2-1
CASSGGLQMYEQFF
TGCGCCAGCAGCGGGGGACTTCAGATGTATGAGCAGTTCTTC
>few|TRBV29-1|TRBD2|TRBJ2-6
CSVEDGTSGSAGANVLTF
TGCAGCGTTGAAGATGGGACTAGCGGGAGCGCTGGGGCCAACGTCCTGACTTTC
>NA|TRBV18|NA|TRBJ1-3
CASSPTDLSGNTIYF
TGTGCCAGCTCACCGACAGACCTCTCTGGAAACACCATATATTTT
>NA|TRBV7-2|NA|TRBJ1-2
CASSLAKRSSDYGYTF
TGTGCCAGCAGCTTAGCTAAAAGGAGTTCTGACTATGGCTACACCTTC
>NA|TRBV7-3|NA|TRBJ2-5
CASSSAAQETQYF
TGTGCCAGCAGCTCAGCGGCCCAAGAGACCCAGTACTTC
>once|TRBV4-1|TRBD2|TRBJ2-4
CASSQDPPGLARNIQYF
TGCGCCAGCAGCCAAGACCCTCCGGGACTAGCCAGAAACATTCAGTACTTC
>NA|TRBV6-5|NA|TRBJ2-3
CASSYTTGHTDTQYF
TGTGCCAGCAGTTATACCACAGGCCACACAGATACGCAGTATTTT
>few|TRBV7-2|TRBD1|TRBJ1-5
CASSPRGQSNQPQHF
TGTGCCAGCAGCCCGCGGGGACAGTCCAATCAGCCCCAGCATTTT
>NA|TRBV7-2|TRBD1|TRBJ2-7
CASSQDGQGLYEQYF
TGTGCCAGCAGCCAGGACGGACAGGGGCTATACGAGCAGTACTTC
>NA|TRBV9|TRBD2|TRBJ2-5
CASSSHGGGAGETQYF
TGTGCCAGCAGCTCTCACGGCGGGGGGGCTGGCGAGACCCAGTACTTC
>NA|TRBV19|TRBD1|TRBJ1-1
CASKDRANMNTEAFF
TGTGCCAGTAAGGACAGGGCTAACATGAACACTGAAGCTTTCTTT
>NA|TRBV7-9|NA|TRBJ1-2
CASSPGYLYGYTF
TGTGCCAGCAGCCCGGGGTACCTCTATGGCTACACCTTC
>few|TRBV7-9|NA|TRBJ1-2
CASSLARAGYTF
TGTGCCAGCAGCTTAGCCAGGGCTGGCTACACCTTC
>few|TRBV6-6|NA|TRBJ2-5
CASSPSETQYF
TGTGCCAGCAGCCCTTCGGAGACCCAGTACTTC
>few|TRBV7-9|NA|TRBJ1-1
CASSLVMWDTRDLEAFF
TGTGCCAGCAGCTTAGTAATGTGGGACACCCGGGATCTTGAAGCTTTCTTT
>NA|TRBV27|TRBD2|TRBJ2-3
CASSFTSADTQYF
TGTGCCAGCAGTTTCACTAGCGCAGATACGCAGTATTTT